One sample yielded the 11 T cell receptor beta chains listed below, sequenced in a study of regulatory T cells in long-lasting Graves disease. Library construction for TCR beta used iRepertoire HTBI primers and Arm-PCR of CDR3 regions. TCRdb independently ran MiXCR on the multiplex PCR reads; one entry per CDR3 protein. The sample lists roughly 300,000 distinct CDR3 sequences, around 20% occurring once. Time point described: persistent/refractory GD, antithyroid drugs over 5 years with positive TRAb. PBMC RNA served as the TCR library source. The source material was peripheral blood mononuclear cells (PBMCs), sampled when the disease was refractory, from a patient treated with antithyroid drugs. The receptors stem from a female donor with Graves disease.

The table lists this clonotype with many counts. CDR3 coding DNA: TGTGCCAGCAGCCAAGGACGCCAGGCGGCAAGCTATCAAGACACCGGGGAGCTGTTTTTT. It codes for CASSQGRQAASYQDTGELFF. This chain uses TRBV3-1 with TRBJ2-2; D uncertain. Trimming took off 1 base at V and 3 bases at J, with 24 bases between the two ends. CDR3 size: 20 residues. The V gene's germline CDR1 is LGHDT and CDR2 YNNKEL (reference sequence).

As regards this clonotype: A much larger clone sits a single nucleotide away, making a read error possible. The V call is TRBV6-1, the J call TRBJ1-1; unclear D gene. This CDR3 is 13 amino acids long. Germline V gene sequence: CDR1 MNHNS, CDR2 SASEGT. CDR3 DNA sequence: TGTGCCAGCAGTGCAACACTGAACACTGAAGCTCTCTTT. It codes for CASSATLNTEALF.

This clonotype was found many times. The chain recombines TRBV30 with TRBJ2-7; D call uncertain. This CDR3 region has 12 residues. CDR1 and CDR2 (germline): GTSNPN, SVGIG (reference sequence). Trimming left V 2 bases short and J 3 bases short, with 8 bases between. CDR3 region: CAWSLGIYEQYF. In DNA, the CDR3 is TGTGCCTGGAGTCTTGGAATCTACGAGCAGTACTTC.

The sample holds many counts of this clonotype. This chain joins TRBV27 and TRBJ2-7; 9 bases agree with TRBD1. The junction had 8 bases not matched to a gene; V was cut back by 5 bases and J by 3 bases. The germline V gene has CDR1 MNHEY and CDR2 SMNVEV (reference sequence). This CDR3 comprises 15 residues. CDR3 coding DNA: TGTGCCAGCAGTCAAGGACAGGGGATGGACTACGAGCAGTACTTC. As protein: CASSQGQGMDYEQYF.

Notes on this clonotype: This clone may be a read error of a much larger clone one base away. The CDR3 is CASSVGVPTEAFF. CDR3 DNA: TGTGCCAGCAGTGTGGGGGTCCCCACTGAAGCTTTCTTT. The chain couples TRBV2 to TRBJ1-1; D is perhaps TRBD1 (5 bases). Germline V lookup: CDR1 SNHLY, CDR2 FYNNEI. CDR3 length: 13 residues. V dropped 4 bases and J dropped 4 bases, with 10 bases sitting between them.

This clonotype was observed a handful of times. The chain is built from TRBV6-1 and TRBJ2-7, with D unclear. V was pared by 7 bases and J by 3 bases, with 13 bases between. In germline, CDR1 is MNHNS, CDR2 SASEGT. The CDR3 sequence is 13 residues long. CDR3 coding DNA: TGTGCCAGCAAACCCGAAGACAACTACGAGCAGTACTTC. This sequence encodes CASKPEDNYEQYF.

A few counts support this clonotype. CDR3 nucleotide sequence: TGTGCCAGCAGTTGGAGGGCACACTATAATTCACCCCTCCACTTT. Translating gives CASSWRAHYNSPLHF. The chain joins TRBV28 to TRBJ1-6, with no clear D. This CDR3 comprises 15 residues. V lost 4 bases to trimming and J lost 3 bases, with 10 bases between them. Germline-derived CDR1 and CDR2 are MDHEN and SYDVKM.

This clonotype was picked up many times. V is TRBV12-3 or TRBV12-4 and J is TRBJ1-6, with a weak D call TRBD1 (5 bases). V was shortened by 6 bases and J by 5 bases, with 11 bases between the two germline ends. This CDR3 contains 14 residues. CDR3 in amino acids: CASSATGDNSPLHF. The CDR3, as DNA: TGTGCCAGCAGCGCAACAGGAGATAATTCACCCCTCCACTTT.

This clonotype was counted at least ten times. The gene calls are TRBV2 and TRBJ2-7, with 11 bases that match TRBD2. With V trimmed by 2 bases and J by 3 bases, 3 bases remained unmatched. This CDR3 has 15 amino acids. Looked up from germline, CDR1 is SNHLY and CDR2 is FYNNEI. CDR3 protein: CASSELAGGGYEQYF. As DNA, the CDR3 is TGTGCCAGCAGTGAACTAGCGGGAGGTGGCTACGAGCAGTACTTC.

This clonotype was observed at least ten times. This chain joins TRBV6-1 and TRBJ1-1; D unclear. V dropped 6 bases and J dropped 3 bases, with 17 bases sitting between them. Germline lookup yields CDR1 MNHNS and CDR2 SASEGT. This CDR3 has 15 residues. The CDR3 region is CASRRAFDGDTEAFF. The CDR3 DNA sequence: TGTGCCAGCAGACGGGCCTTCGACGGGGACACTGAAGCTTTCTTT.

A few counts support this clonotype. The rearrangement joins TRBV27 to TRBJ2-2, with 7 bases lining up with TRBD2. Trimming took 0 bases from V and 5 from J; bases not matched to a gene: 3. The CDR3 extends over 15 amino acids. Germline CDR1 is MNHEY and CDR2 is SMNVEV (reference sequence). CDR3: CASSLSGGLTGELFF. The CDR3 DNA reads TGTGCCAGCAGTTTATCGGGGGGGTTGACCGGGGAGCTGTTTTTT.